The 15 T cell receptor beta chains listed next were all sequenced from one sample in a study of CD8 T cells in Susac syndrome (dated by TCRdb to the late 2010s). Libraries were prepared through the immunoSEQ multiplex PCR assay. RNA was extracted using the RNeasy kit, and about 0.45 to 1 ug of the RNA was reverse transcribed with random hexamers. TCRdb redid the processing of the public reads, applying fastp at Q25 and MiXCR, and retained in-frame beta chains. Identical CDR3 proteins give one entry, which carries the most common genes and DNA. The sample table records 75,000 to 100,000 distinct CDR3 sequences; around 94% of these occur just once. Clones ranked in the top ten supply more than 0.8% of the sample. The specimen sequenced was CD8+ T cells from PBMCs. These receptors originate from a human donor with Susac syndrome.

The rearrangement uses TRBV30 and TRBJ2-7; no reliable D call. There are 11 residues in the CDR3. Germline V lookup: CDR1 GTSNPN, CDR2 SVGIG (reference sequence). DNA of the CDR3: TGTACCTACTCCGAATCCTACGAGCAGTACTTC. It translates to CTYSESYEQYF.

This chain uses TRBV5-4 with TRBJ2-2, with 7 bases matching TRBD2. This CDR3 contains 14 residues. J was trimmed by 4 bases and V by 4 bases; bases with no gene match: 4. In germline, CDR1 is SGHNT, CDR2 YYREEE (reference sequence). In nucleotides, the CDR3 is TGTGCCAGCAGCGGAGGACTAGTCACCGGGGAGCTGTTTTTT. Amino acid sequence: CASSGGLVTGELFF.

The chain couples TRBV3-1 to TRBJ2-1, with 9 positions matching TRBD2. V lost 1 base and J lost 0; bases outside the gene matches: 10. Germline lookup yields CDR1 LGHDT and CDR2 YNNKEL (reference sequence). This CDR3 has 19 amino acids. The CDR3, as DNA: TGTGCCAGCAGCCAAGTGGGTTCGCGGGGGGGCCTCTCCTACAATGAGCAGTTCTTC. Its translation: CASSQVGSRGGLSYNEQFF.

This rearrangement joins TRBV20-1 to TRBJ1-5; D unclear. Deletions cut 0 bases from V and 5 bases from J, with 14 bases between. This CDR3 comprises 15 residues. The germline CDR1 and CDR2 sequences are DFQATT and SNEGSKA (reference sequence). The chain's CDR3 is CSAREGPFRHQPQHF. The CDR3 DNA is TGCAGTGCTAGAGAAGGACCATTTAGGCATCAGCCCCAGCATTTT.

The gene calls are TRBV20-1 and TRBJ2-7; D possibly uses TRBD1 or TRBD2 (5 bases each). This CDR3 spans 15 amino acids. Trimming removed 2 bases from V and 7 bases from J, with 21 bases in between. CDR1 is DFQATT, CDR2 SNEGSKA, per germline (reference sequence). The CDR3 DNA sequence: TGCAGTGCTAGAACCGAGGGCAGGGTGTATTGGGAGCAGTACTTC. Its translation: CSARTEGRVYWEQYF.

This clonotype was observed a single time. V is TRBV30 and J is TRBJ2-7; D remains unclear. Trimming stripped 0 bases from V and 5 bases from J, with 11 bases between. This CDR3 spans 13 amino acids. Germline V lookup: CDR1 GTSNPN, CDR2 SVGIG (reference sequence). CDR3 in amino acids: CAWSVHDGDEQYF. In nucleotides, the CDR3 is TGTGCCTGGAGTGTACATGACGGCGACGAGCAGTACTTC.

The genes are TRBV27 and TRBJ2-7; TRBD2 might be the D (5 bases). Trimming took off 0 bases at V and 1 base at J, with 10 bases between the two ends. The CDR3 contains 15 residues. Germline V gene sequence: CDR1 MNHEY, CDR2 SMNVEV (reference sequence). CDR3 nucleotides: TGTGCCAGCAGTTTATCACCCCCGGGATCCTACGAGCAGTACTTC. It translates to CASSLSPPGSYEQYF.

The chain joins TRBV4-2 to TRBJ1-1; D remains ambiguous. V lost 0 bases and J lost 2, with 13 bases in between. Germline CDR1 reads LGHNA; CDR2 reads YNFKEQ. The CDR3 is 16 residues long. The CDR3 nucleotides are TGTGCCAGCAGCCAAGAGGTCGGCAGACTCAACACTGAAGCTTTCTTT. It translates to CASSQEVGRLNTEAFF.

The chain employs TRBV19 and TRBJ2-7; 7 bases line up with TRBD1. The CDR3 runs 14 residues. The J segment lost 3 bases and the V segment lost 1 base, leaving 3 bases of the junction unmatched. Germline assignment: CDR1 LNHDA and CDR2 SQIVND (reference sequence). The CDR3 here is CASSIGGDSYEQYF. Written as DNA, the CDR3 is TGTGCCAGTAGTATAGGAGGGGACAGCTACGAGCAGTACTTC.

The chain combines TRBV12-3 or TRBV12-4 with TRBJ2-1, with 10 nucleotides matching TRBD2. This CDR3 region has 16 residues. Germline trimming cut 1 base from V and 4 bases from J; bases unmatched to any gene: 4. The CDR3 DNA sequence: TGTGCCAGCAGTTTAGAACTAGCGGGGCCGTACAATGAGCAGTTCTTC. It specifies CASSLELAGPYNEQFF.

A few counts support this clonotype. The chain employs TRBV27 and TRBJ2-7; unclear D gene. Trimming pared 3 bases from V and 4 bases from J, leaving 13 bases between. The germline V gene encodes CDR1 MNHEY and CDR2 SMNVEV (reference sequence). The CDR3 has 14 residues. The CDR3, as DNA: TGTGCCAGCAGTTTTTCGGGCACGGCTTACGAGCAGTACTTC. Its translation is CASSFSGTAYEQYF.

The chain carries TRBV18 and TRBJ2-5, with D perhaps TRBD1 (6 bases). The CDR3 length is 15 residues. V was cut by 3 bases and J by 2 bases, with 13 bases left in between. The germline V gene has CDR1 KGHSH and CDR2 LQKENI. The CDR3 region has the DNA TGTGCCAGCTCACCCCCCCGGGACACACAAGAGACCCAGTACTTC. It is translated as CASSPPRDTQETQYF.

The genes are TRBV4-3 and TRBJ1-3; 7 bases fit TRBD1. Unmatched junction bases numbered 14, after V lost 0 bases and J lost 3 bases. The germline V gene encodes CDR1 LGHNA and CDR2 YSLEER. CDR3 length equals 19 residues. The CDR3 region has the DNA TGCGCCAGCAGCCAAGACCACCTGGACAGGATGGAAGTTGGAAACACCATATATTTT. This gives the protein CASSQDHLDRMEVGNTIYF.

This rearrangement joins TRBV30 to TRBJ2-6, with D perhaps TRBD1 (5 bases). The CDR3 runs 14 residues. The V end lost 1 base, the J end lost 1 base, and 5 bases lay between the germline ends. Germline lookup yields CDR1 GTSNPN and CDR2 SVGIG (reference sequence). CDR3 protein: CAWSAGSGANVLTF. CDR3 nucleotides: TGTGCCTGGAGTGCAGGGTCTGGGGCCAACGTCCTGACTTTC.

The chain couples TRBV25-1 to TRBJ2-7; no clear D gene. V was clipped by 4 bases and J by 7 bases, with 8 bases between them. The CDR3 runs 11 residues. Germline values: CDR1 MGHDK, CDR2 SYGVNS. The CDR3 DNA sequence: TGTGCCAGCAGTGTCGTGGGGGAGCAGTACTTC. Amino acid sequence: CASSVVGEQYF.